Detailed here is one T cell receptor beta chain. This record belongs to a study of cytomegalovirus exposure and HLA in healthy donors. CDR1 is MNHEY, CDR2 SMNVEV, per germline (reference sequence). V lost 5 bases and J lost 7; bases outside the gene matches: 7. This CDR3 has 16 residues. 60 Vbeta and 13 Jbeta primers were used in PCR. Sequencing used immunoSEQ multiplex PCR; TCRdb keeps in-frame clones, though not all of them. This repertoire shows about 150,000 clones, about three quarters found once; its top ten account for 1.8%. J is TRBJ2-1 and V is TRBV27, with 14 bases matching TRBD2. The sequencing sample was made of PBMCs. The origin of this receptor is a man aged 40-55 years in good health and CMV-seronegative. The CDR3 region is CASSPPGLAGVNEQFF. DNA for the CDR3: TGTGCCAGCAGTCCGCCGGGACTAGCGGGGGTAAATGAGCAGTTCTTC.